The entry that follows covers one TCR beta chain sequence. Its antigen is unidentified. At the DNA level, this CDR3 is encoded by other sequences in the same sample as well. Both 60 Vbeta primers and 13 Jbeta primers went into the PCR. Profiled with immunoSEQ multiplex PCR; TCRdb holds only in-frame clones, not every one. Counted here are some 180,000 clones, around 75% occurring once; the ten biggest clones make up roughly 3%. This record belongs to a study of cytomegalovirus exposure and HLA in healthy donors. Study-wide results and caveats: Within a later analysis, the majority of CMV-associated TCR beta chains appeared HLA-restricted.

The sequenced material came from PBMCs. The sequence was collected from a female donor in good health and CMV-seronegative.

The CDR3 coding sequence is TGTGCCATCAGCGATGGGGGACAGGGGAGTAATCAGCCCCAGCATTTT. Protein: CAISDGGQGSNQPQHF. The chain recombines TRBV10-3 with TRBJ1-5, with 10 bases that match TRBD1. The CDR3 spans 16 residues. J was trimmed by 4 bases and V by 6 bases; bases with no gene match: 9. Germline V CDR1 and CDR2: ENHRY, SYGVKD.